This entry lists 22 T cell receptor beta chains sequenced from one sample in a study of siplizumab effects on memory and regulatory T cells. Some clones are missing from TCRdb's copy, which holds only in-frame ones; the method was immunoSEQ multiplex PCR. The table has approximately 94,000 clones, 93% seen once. The specimen sequenced was CD8+ T cells sorted from blood. These receptors were collected from a human donor in good health.

The CDR3 DNA reads TGTGCCAGCTCCCCTTCTTCGGGACAGGGGGACACTGAAGCTTTCTTT. The encoded protein is CASSPSSGQGDTEAFF. V usage is TRBV18 and J usage is TRBJ1-1; TRBD1 agrees at 11 bases. CDR1 and CDR2 from the germline V gene are KGHSH and LQKENI. V trimming: 6 bases; J trimming: 3 bases; junction bases outside the gene matches: 9. The CDR3 is 16 amino acids. The full variable domain, in which reference TRBV18 and TRBJ1-1 provide the parts outside the CDR3, is NAGVMQNPRHLVRRRGQEARLRCSPMKGHSHVYWYRQLPEEGLKFMVYLQKENIIDESGMPKERFSAEFPKEGPSILRIQQVVRGDSAAYFCASSPSSGQGDTEAFFGQGTRLTVV.

V and J are TRBV6-7 and TRBJ2-3; the match to TRBD1 covers 8 bases. TRBV6-7 is recorded as an ORF, its role being uncertain. The CDR3 spans 19 residues. V was pared by 2 bases and J by 2 bases, with 15 bases of the junction left unmatched. The CDR3 loop reads CASSYPTGARGGVTDTQYF. CDR3 in DNA: TGTGCCAGCAGTTACCCGACAGGGGCCCGTGGAGGGGTCACAGATACGCAGTATTTT.

The chain combines TRBV5-6 with TRBJ1-2, with D possibly TRBD1 on 5 matching bases. Trimming took off 0 bases at V and 5 bases at J, with 17 bases between the two ends. Germline loops: CDR1 SGHDT, CDR2 YYEEEE. CDR3 length: 16 residues. CDR3 nucleotide sequence: TGTGCCAGCAGCTTGGGCGGACATGGCGAATGGTATGGCTACACCTTC. This sequence encodes CASSLGGHGEWYGYTF.

The chain combines TRBV27 with TRBJ2-7; D might be TRBD1 or TRBD2, each matching 5 bases. Trimming removed 9 bases at V and 0 bases at J, with 12 bases between. This CDR3 has 13 residues. The germline CDR1 and CDR2 sequences are MNHEY and SMNVEV (reference sequence). This CDR3 reads CASRDGSSYEQYF. CDR3 DNA sequence: TGTGCCAGTCGGGACGGAAGCTCCTACGAGCAGTACTTC.

The rearrangement uses TRBV7-9 and TRBJ2-7; D is unclear. CDR1 is SEHNR and CDR2 is FQNEAQ in the germline V gene (reference sequence). V was clipped by 5 bases and J by 2 bases, with 13 bases between them. The CDR3 consists of 14 residues. CDR3 DNA sequence: TGTGCCAGCAGCCCCGTTATGGTTCCCTACGAGCAGTACTTC. Its translation: CASSPVMVPYEQYF.

The rearrangement joins TRBV20-1 to TRBJ1-2; D not certain. This CDR3 comprises 10 residues. V lost 6 bases and J lost 3, with 5 bases in between. CDR1 DFQATT and CDR2 SNEGSKA come from the germline V gene (reference sequence). CDR3 bases: TGCAGTGCCGGGGACTATGGCTACACCTTC. As protein: CSAGDYGYTF.

The chain carries TRBV19 and TRBJ2-7, with D possibly matching TRBD2 (5 bases). Between the trimmed V and J ends, which lost 1 base and 2 bases, there was a span of 9 bases. This CDR3 has 14 amino acids. Germline lookup yields CDR1 LNHDA and CDR2 SQIVND (reference sequence). The CDR3 protein is CASSIGGLTYEQYF. CDR3 in DNA: TGTGCCAGTAGTATAGGAGGGTTAACCTACGAGCAGTACTTC. The full variable domain, with the rest looked up from reference TRBV19 and TRBJ2-7, is DGGITQSPKYLFRKEGQNVTLSCEQNLNHDAMYWYRQDPGQGLRLIYYSQIVNDFQKGDIAEGYSVSREKKESFPLTVTSAQKNPTAFYLCASSIGGLTYEQYFGPGTRLTVT.

The chain carries TRBV11-1 and TRBJ1-2; no clear D gene. This CDR3 region has 15 residues. The germline V gene has CDR1 SGHAT and CDR2 FQDESV (reference sequence). V lost 5 bases to trimming and J lost 0 bases, with 13 bases between them. CDR3 region: CASSPRAASNYGYTF. For the CDR3, the DNA is TGTGCCAGCAGCCCCCGGGCGGCTTCTAACTATGGCTACACCTTC. The full variable domain, with the rest looked up from reference TRBV11-1 and TRBJ1-2, is EAEVAQSPRYKITEKSQAVAFWCDPISGHATLYWYRQILGQGPELLVQFQDESVVDDSQLPKDRFSAERLKGVDSTLKIQPAELGDSAMYLCASSPRAASNYGYTFGSGTRLTVV.

CDR3 coding DNA: TGTGCCTGGAGTGTACGGGGGCCGAACAGTCGGGGCTACACCTTC. Translation: CAWSVRGPNSRGYTF. The chain has TRBV30 and TRBJ1-2; D may be TRBD1 (6 bases). V shed 0 bases and J shed 8 bases, with 19 bases lying between them. Germline CDR1 is GTSNPN and CDR2 is SVGIG (reference sequence). The CDR3 loop spans 15 amino acids. The complete variable domain, with remaining parts taken from reference TRBV30 and TRBJ1-2, reads SQTIHQWPATLVQPVGSPLSLECTVEGTSNPNLYWYRQAAGRGLQLLFYSVGIGQISSEVPQNLSASRPQDRQFILSSKKLLLSDSGFYLCAWSVRGPNSRGYTFGSGTRLTVV.

The chain is built from TRBV10-3 and TRBJ2-5; 12 bases agree with TRBD1. Germline loops: CDR1 ENHRY, CDR2 SYGVKD. CDR3 length: 16 residues. Trimming cost V 2 bases and J 2 bases; bases outside gene matches: 3. CDR3 in amino acids: CAISEAGQGAQETQYF. CDR3 DNA: TGTGCCATCAGTGAGGCGGGACAGGGGGCTCAAGAGACCCAGTACTTC.

The chain recombines TRBV7-9 with TRBJ1-1; D call uncertain. The germline V and J ends were trimmed by 5 bases and 8 bases, with 18 bases remaining between them. This CDR3 is built from 14 residues. Germline CDR1 is SEHNR and CDR2 is FQNEAQ (reference sequence). CDR3: CASSPGVPLNEAFF. The CDR3 DNA sequence: TGTGCCAGCAGCCCGGGAGTCCCCCTTAACGAAGCTTTCTTT.

V and J are TRBV4-3 and TRBJ1-2, with D possibly being TRBD1 (6 bases). Germline CDR1 and CDR2: LGHNA and YSLEER. Trimming removed 1 base from V and 0 bases from J, with 12 bases in between. This CDR3 region has 16 residues. The CDR3 reads CASSQGRDIANYGYTF. Here the CDR3 DNA reads TGCGCCAGCAGCCAAGGGAGGGACATAGCTAACTATGGCTACACCTTC.

The gene calls are TRBV27 and TRBJ2-7, with D maybe TRBD1 (6 bases). The CDR3 is 13 amino acids. Trimming shortened V by 6 bases and J by 2 bases, and 11 bases separated the two germline ends. Looked up from germline, CDR1 is MNHEY and CDR2 is SMNVEV (reference sequence). The CDR3 DNA sequence: TGTGCCAGCAGCTTCGGGACACCCTACGAGCAGTACTTC. Residues: CASSFGTPYEQYF.

V usage is TRBV7-9 and J usage is TRBJ2-3, with TRBD2 as a possible D gene (5 bases). The CDR3 runs 14 residues. Germline V gene lookup returns CDR1 SEHNR and CDR2 FQNEAQ (reference sequence). The V end was cut by 5 bases, the J end by 1 base, with 10 bases between. The CDR3 loop is CASSLGAGTDTQYF. The CDR3 region has the DNA TGTGCCAGCAGCCTCGGAGCGGGCACAGATACGCAGTATTTT.

This chain joins TRBV11-3 and TRBJ1-3; D possibly corresponds to TRBD1 (6 bases). Trimming removed 5 bases from V and 0 bases from J, with 14 bases in between. The CDR3 runs 16 residues. Germline loops: CDR1 SGHNT, CDR2 YENEEA. The CDR3 reads CASSEFRGLSGNTIYF. Written as DNA, the CDR3 is TGTGCCAGCAGCGAGTTCCGGGGGCTCTCTGGAAACACCATATATTTT.

This chain uses TRBV19 with TRBJ2-7; D gene unclear. V was pared by 3 bases and J by 7 bases, with 25 bases between. The germline V gene has CDR1 LNHDA and CDR2 SQIVND (reference sequence). CDR3 length: 17 residues. The CDR3 loop is CASSIAGGVGLGEEQYF. Here the CDR3 DNA reads TGTGCCAGTAGTATCGCAGGTGGCGTCGGGTTAGGCGAAGAGCAGTACTTC.

This clone was detected only once. The J gene is TRBJ2-1, the V gene TRBV5-1, with TRBD2 as a possible D gene (5 bases). Germline V gene data show CDR1 as SGHRS and CDR2 as YFSETQ. The CDR3 loop spans 17 amino acids. Trimming stripped 0 bases from V and 4 bases from J, with 17 bases between. CDR3 DNA sequence: TGCGCCAGCAGCTTGGTCACACCCGGACCGGGATACAATGAGCAGTTCTTC. Encoded protein: CASSLVTPGPGYNEQFF.

The V and J genes are TRBV10-3 and TRBJ2-7; 9 nucleotides match TRBD1. Germline CDR1 reads ENHRY; CDR2 reads SYGVKD. J lost 0 bases, V lost 10 bases, and 16 bases had no gene match. This CDR3 has 17 residues. This CDR3 is CAKKTPGTGYISYEQYF. CDR3 in DNA: TGTGCCAAAAAAACCCCCGGGACAGGGTATATCTCCTACGAGCAGTACTTC.

This rearrangement joins TRBV6-5 to TRBJ2-3, with a possible D match to TRBD1 (5 bases). The germline V gene has CDR1 MNHEY and CDR2 SVGAGI. The V gene lost 0 bases and the J gene lost 2 bases, with 9 bases spanning the gap. CDR3 length: 15 residues. The CDR3 DNA is TGTGCCAGCAGTTACTCTGACAGAGACACAGATACGCAGTATTTT. Encoded protein: CASSYSDRDTDTQYF.

The gene calls are TRBV12-5 and TRBJ2-1; 9 bases map to TRBD2. The CDR3 extends over 17 amino acids. Germline V gene sequence: CDR1 LGHNT, CDR2 FRNRAP. V was pared by 4 bases and J by 0 bases, with 7 bases of the junction left unmatched. The CDR3 is CASGSPTSGPSYNEQFF. The CDR3 coding sequence is TGTGCTAGTGGTTCCCCGACTAGCGGTCCCTCCTACAATGAGCAGTTCTTC.

The rearrangement joins TRBV19 to TRBJ2-7, with 12 bases fitting TRBD2. This CDR3 comprises 15 residues. CDR1 and CDR2 from the germline V gene are LNHDA and SQIVND (reference sequence). Trimming took 5 bases from V and 1 from J; bases not matched to a gene: 3. The CDR3 DNA sequence: TGTGCCAGTAGTCCAGGACTAGCGGGGTCCTACGAGCAGTACTTC. Translation: CASSPGLAGSYEQYF.

The chain employs TRBV7-9 and TRBJ2-5; D is possibly TRBD1 or TRBD2 (5 bases each). CDR3 length: 12 amino acids. CDR1 SEHNR and CDR2 FQNEAQ come from the germline V gene (reference sequence). The ends were cut back, 8 bases at V and 1 base at J, with 8 bases in the middle. The CDR3 here is CASSGLQETQYF. CDR3 nucleotides: TGTGCCAGCTCGGGGCTCCAAGAGACCCAGTACTTC. Full variable domain (missing parts from reference TRBV7-9 and TRBJ2-5): DTGVSQNPRHKITKRGQNVTFRCDPISEHNRLYWYRQTLGQGPEFLTYFQNEAQLEKSRLLSDRFSAERPKGSFSTLEIQRTEQGDSAMYLCASSGLQETQYFGPGTRLLVL.